This T cell receptor (beta chain) was obtained from a study of blood T cell repertoires in COVID-19. Study information: The origin of the acute and convalescent COVID-19 samples was the United States, Italy and Spain. T cells, B-cell-depleted T cells, or PBMCs provided the cDNA or gDNA that served as material.

Original analysis: The authors estimated nucleated cell counts from reference gene primer amplification. Some clones are missing from TCRdb's copy, which holds only in-frame ones; the method was immunoSEQ multiplex PCR. The DNA was the basis for D and trimming; V, J and clone size are from that table. Of more than 85,000 clones in the sample, roughly nine tenths are singletons; the top ten hold about 3.7%. The J segment lost 1 base and the V segment lost 6 bases, leaving 5 bases of the junction unmatched. The CDR3 covers 15 residues. Germline V CDR1 and CDR2: MNHEY, SVGAGI. This receptor was taken from a woman between 65 and 79 years old with acute or convalescent COVID-19. What was sequenced was peripheral blood. This chain uses TRBV6-5 with TRBJ1-5; TRBD1 matches at 8 bases. This CDR3 reads CASRNQGASNQPQHF. In nucleotides, the CDR3 is TGTGCCAGCAGAAATCAGGGGGCGAGCAATCAGCCCCAGCATTTT.